This TCR beta chain was identified during a study of response to subunit inactivated influenza vaccine. Findings and caveats of the study: A suggestion made by the authors is that each seasonal influenza vaccination recruits few new T cells.

TCRdb itself ran the RT-PCR reads through MiXCR, one entry per CDR3 protein. The repertoire holds around 710,000 distinct CDR3 sequences, with about 15% as singletons. A word on this clonotype: Its antigen remains unidentified.

Specimen: PBMCs from blood, collected 14 to 15 days before vaccination. This receptor was obtained from a man aged 45-65 years who received an inactivated influenza vaccine.

The CDR3 here is CASSGTGLSYEQYF. In nucleotides, the CDR3 is TGTGCCAGCAGCGGGACAGGCCTCTCCTACGAGCAGTACTTC. The chain is built from TRBV12-3 or TRBV12-4 and TRBJ2-7; TRBD1 matches at 8 bases. The CDR3 spans 14 residues. V shed 6 bases and J 0 bases; nucleotides not matched to a gene: 4.